This T cell receptor (beta chain) was obtained from a study of blood T cell repertoires in COVID-19. For the study at large: Whether acute or convalescent, the COVID-19 samples came from the United States, Italy and Spain. Nucleic acid was either cDNA or gDNA, and it came from T cells, B-cell-depleted T cells, or PBMCs.

Original data processing: Using reference gene primer amplification, nucleated cell counts were estimated. Sequenced by immunoSEQ multiplex PCR; TCRdb stores in-frame clones only, minus some. D and trimming come from the DNA, and the V and J calls and clone size come from that table. The sample lists some 300,000 clones, approximately 86% occurring once. This clone was counted a single time. Sequencing used peripheral blood. This receptor was identified in a man in his 70s with acute or convalescent COVID-19.

CDR3 loop: CASSQAGTSGIQETQYF. DNA of the CDR3: TGTGCCAGCAGCCAAGCCGGGACTAGCGGGATTCAAGAGACCCAGTACTTC. This chain joins TRBV4-2 and TRBJ2-5, with 13 bases identical to TRBD2. The trim removed 1 base at V and 2 bases at J, leaving 4 bases unmatched. Germline assignment: CDR1 LGHNA and CDR2 YNFKEQ. The length of the CDR3 is 17 residues.